What follows are 23 T cell receptor beta chains derived from one specimen sequenced in a study of blood T cells in healthy people across ages. Using a J-beta primer mix together with a sample-barcoded 5' primer, a second PCR was run for about 7 to 12 cycles. TCRdb itself ran the 5' RACE reads through MiXCR, one entry per CDR3 protein. The sample shows over a million distinct CDR3 sequences, roughly 45% of them seen only once. The source material was blood. These TCRs come from a woman younger than 35 in good health.

The V and J genes are TRBV7-9 and TRBJ2-1; no definite D call. This CDR3 is 14 amino acids long. Trimming cost V 5 bases and J 2 bases, with 10 bases left between them. Germline lookup yields CDR1 SEHNR and CDR2 FQNEAQ (reference sequence). CDR3 protein: CASSEGPTYNEQFF. Here the CDR3 DNA reads TGTGCCAGCAGCGAAGGGCCCACCTACAATGAGCAGTTCTTC.

This clonotype came up many times. V and J are TRBV28 and TRBJ2-1, with a possible D match to TRBD2 (6 bases). This CDR3 spans 15 amino acids. In germline, CDR1 is MDHEN, CDR2 SYDVKM. V was trimmed by 3 bases and J by 4 bases, leaving 13 bases between them. The chain's CDR3 is CASSFSGSPYNEQFF. CDR3 nucleotides: TGTGCCAGCAGTTTTAGCGGCAGCCCTTACAATGAGCAGTTCTTC. The full variable domain, with the rest looked up from reference TRBV28 and TRBJ2-1, is DVKVTQSSRYLVKRTGEKVFLECVQDMDHENMFWYRQDPGLGLRLIYFSYDVKMKEKGDIPEGYSVSREKKERFSLILESASTNQTSMYLCASSFSGSPYNEQFFGPGTRLTVL.

The chain carries TRBV12-3 or TRBV12-4 and TRBJ2-5, with 9 bases lining up with TRBD2. The CDR3 has 16 amino acids. J lost 4 bases, V lost 5 bases, and 11 bases had no gene match. This CDR3 is CASSPLGSGGGETQYF. CDR3 coding DNA: TGTGCCAGCAGTCCCCTCGGTAGCGGGGGCGGAGAGACCCAGTACTTC.

The chain recombines TRBV30 with TRBJ1-5, with TRBD1 identical over 9 bases. This CDR3 contains 15 residues. Germline trimming cut 3 bases from V and 2 bases from J; bases unmatched to any gene: 5. Per germline, CDR1 GTSNPN and CDR2 SVGIG (reference sequence). The CDR3 is CAWRNRDRGNQPQHF. The CDR3, as DNA: TGTGCCTGGAGAAACCGGGACAGGGGCAATCAGCCCCAGCATTTT.

The chain joins TRBV6-1 to TRBJ1-1, with a tentative D call TRBD1 (5 bases). Per germline, CDR1 MNHNS and CDR2 SASEGT. Trimming shortened V by 4 bases and J by 4 bases, and 10 bases separated the two germline ends. This CDR3 has 13 amino acids. In DNA, the CDR3 is TGTGCCAGCAGTGGGGACGCAAGCACTGAAGCTTTCTTT. It yields the protein CASSGDASTEAFF.

This clonotype was observed a few times. The rearrangement uses TRBV10-3 and TRBJ1-1, with TRBD1 identical over 7 bases. The CDR3 has 15 residues. The germline CDR1 and CDR2 sequences are ENHRY and SYGVKD. The V gene end was trimmed by 2 bases and the J gene end by 1 base; junction bases not matched to a gene: 4. The DNA of the CDR3 is TGTGCCATCAGTGAGCGAGGACAGGCGAACACTGAAGCTTTCTTT. It specifies CAISERGQANTEAFF.

Details on this clonotype: A far larger clone is only one base removed, so a read error is likely. This chain connects TRBV27 to TRBJ1-5; D ambiguous. The length of the CDR3 is 12 residues. V lost 3 bases and J lost 4, with 4 bases in between. Germline V gene sequence: CDR1 MNHEY, CDR2 SMNVEV (reference sequence). The CDR3 spells CASSFVNQPQHF. The CDR3 DNA follows: TGTGCCAGCAGTTTCGTGAATCAGCCCCAGCATTTT.

This clonotype was recorded a few times. The chain has TRBV11-2 and TRBJ2-3, with TRBD1 matching over 9 bases. From germline, CDR1 is SGHAT and CDR2 FQNNGV. The trim removed 2 bases at V and 6 bases at J, leaving 3 bases unmatched. The CDR3 loop spans 14 amino acids. CDR3 residues: CASSLTGGKDTQYF. The CDR3 coding sequence is TGTGCCAGCAGCTTAACAGGGGGCAAGGATACGCAGTATTTT.

In its sample, this clonotype was seen a few times. V and J are TRBV4-1 and TRBJ2-7; D unclear. This CDR3 region has 14 residues. The V gene lost 5 bases and the J gene lost 3 bases, with 14 bases spanning the gap. From germline, CDR1 is MGHRA and CDR2 YSYEKL. The CDR3 DNA reads as TGCGCCAGCAGCGAGGTAGCAGGCTTCTACGAGCAGTACTTC. It specifies CASSEVAGFYEQYF.

This clonotype was detected only a few times. V is TRBV5-1 and J is TRBJ1-1; 8 bases agree with TRBD1. The V gene end was trimmed by 1 base and the J gene end by 2 bases; junction bases not matched to a gene: 7. The CDR3 length is 16 residues. Germline CDR1 reads SGHRS; CDR2 reads YFSETQ. DNA for the CDR3: TGCGCCAGCAGCTTGTGGGGACAGGAACTAAACACTGAAGCTTTCTTT. Its translation is CASSLWGQELNTEAFF.

The sample holds a few counts of this clonotype. The chain employs TRBV20-1 and TRBJ1-1; 10 nucleotides agree with TRBD1. With 5 bases clipped from V and 3 bases from J, the junction kept 18 bases outside the gene matches. The CDR3 consists of 18 residues. Germline lookup yields CDR1 DFQATT and CDR2 SNEGSKA (reference sequence). The CDR3 DNA follows: TGCAGTGCTTCCCGCACCGGGACAGGGGCTGGTCGGGACACTGAAGCTTTCTTT. Its translation: CSASRTGTGAGRDTEAFF.

This chain connects TRBV4-1 to TRBJ1-2, with 8 nucleotides matching TRBD1. Germline CDR1 is MGHRA and CDR2 is YSYEKL. The CDR3 contains 13 residues. The ends lost 11 bases at V and 7 bases at J; junction bases unmatched: 12. CDR3 nucleotides: TGCGCCTCCTCCCTACAGGGGGATCCTGGCTACACCTTC. Its translation is CASSLQGDPGYTF.

The chain couples TRBV7-2 to TRBJ2-7; unclear D gene. V was shortened by 5 bases and J by 7 bases, with 21 bases between the two germline ends. Germline lookup yields CDR1 SGHTA and CDR2 FQGNSA. This CDR3 comprises 15 residues. This CDR3 is CASSPSSTTGHEQYF. In nucleotides, the CDR3 is TGTGCCAGCAGCCCCTCGAGTACGACCGGCCATGAGCAGTACTTC. Complete variable domain (other parts from reference TRBV7-2 and TRBJ2-7): GAGVSQSPSNKVTEKGKDVELRCDPISGHTALYWYRQSLGQGLEFLIYFQGNSAPDKSGLPSDRFSAERTGGSVSTLTIQRTQQEDSAVYLCASSPSSTTGHEQYFGPGTRLTVT.

V and J are TRBV20-1 and TRBJ1-2; 7 positions agree with TRBD1. This CDR3 has 13 amino acids. From germline, CDR1 is DFQATT and CDR2 SNEGSKA (reference sequence). V was clipped by 1 base and J by 6 bases; unmatched bases: 5. The CDR3 protein is CSARGWDSHGYTF. For the CDR3, the DNA is TGCAGTGCTAGAGGATGGGACAGTCATGGCTACACCTTC.

This chain links TRBV6-9 with TRBJ2-5, with D possibly TRBD1 on 5 matching bases. CDR3 length equals 12 residues. V lost 6 bases to trimming and J lost 11 bases, with 16 bases between them. Looked up from germline, CDR1 is MNHGY and CDR2 is SVAAGI. The CDR3 DNA reads as TGTGCCAGCAGGTACCGACAGAATGAGCAGTACTTC. Amino acids: CASRYRQNEQYF.

The rearrangement uses TRBV18 and TRBJ2-7, with D perhaps TRBD1 or TRBD2 (5 bases each). V dropped 2 bases and J dropped 6 bases, with 8 bases sitting between them. CDR3 length: 12 amino acids. The V gene's germline CDR1 is KGHSH and CDR2 LQKENI. CDR3 bases: TGTGCCAGCTCACCAGCAGGGACCGAGCAGTACTTC. It encodes CASSPAGTEQYF.

This sequence joins TRBV29-1 and TRBJ1-2; a possible D gene is TRBD1 (5 bases). Trimming pared 3 bases from V and 6 bases from J, leaving 17 bases between. The CDR3 extends over 14 amino acids. The germline V gene encodes CDR1 SQVTM and CDR2 ANQGSEA. CDR3 DNA: TGCAGCGTTGAGTTCCCGGGGCTGAGGGATGGCTACACCTTC. Translated: CSVEFPGLRDGYTF.

The chain couples TRBV4-1 to TRBJ1-1; D gene ambiguous. There are 17 residues in the CDR3. V was trimmed by 1 base and J by 6 bases, leaving 21 bases between them. From germline, CDR1 is MGHRA and CDR2 YSYEKL. This CDR3 reads CASSQVNPRTLRAEAFF. CDR3 bases: TGCGCCAGCAGCCAAGTTAATCCCCGGACTCTACGCGCTGAAGCTTTCTTT.

The chain recombines TRBV6-5 with TRBJ1-2; TRBD1 might be the D (5 bases). Germline CDR1 MNHEY, CDR2 SVGAGI. Deletions cut 2 bases from V and 6 bases from J, with 10 bases between. The CDR3 is 13 amino acids. Written as DNA, the CDR3 is TGTGCCAGCAGTTACAGGGACGGAGATGGCTACACCTTC. Translated, it gives CASSYRDGDGYTF.

V is TRBV2 and J is TRBJ2-7; no definite D call. V lost 8 bases and J lost 4, with 9 bases in between. Germline CDR1 reads SNHLY; CDR2 reads FYNNEI. CDR3 length equals 11 residues. This chain's CDR3 is CASSNKYEQYF. The CDR3 DNA follows: TGTGCCAGCTCCAACAAATACGAGCAGTACTTC.

This sequence joins TRBV11-2 and TRBJ2-7, with TRBD2 as a possible D gene (6 bases). The CDR3 runs to 16 residues. CDR1 and CDR2 (germline): SGHAT, FQNNGV. The V and J ends lost 4 bases and 3 bases respectively, with 19 bases between them. The CDR3 sequence is CASSSGGGLGSYEQYF. The CDR3 DNA reads TGTGCCAGCAGCTCCGGGGGAGGTCTCGGGAGCTACGAGCAGTACTTC.

This clonotype was detected a few times. This chain links TRBV12-3 or TRBV12-4 with TRBJ2-7, with TRBD2 identical over 8 bases. The CDR3 has 16 amino acids. V shed 1 base and J 7 bases; nucleotides not matched to a gene: 12. In nucleotides, the CDR3 is TGTGCCAGCAGTTTAGGTAGCGGGATCGCCTACAATGAGCAGTACTTC. This encodes CASSLGSGIAYNEQYF.

This clonotype was seen more than once but under ten times. This chain links TRBV12-3 or TRBV12-4 with TRBJ1-5, with 7 bases matching TRBD1. V gave up 2 bases and J gave up 6 bases; unmatched junction bases: 4. There are 14 residues in the CDR3. This CDR3 is CASSLRQGLQPQHF. The CDR3 region has the DNA TGTGCCAGCAGTTTACGACAGGGCCTTCAGCCCCAGCATTTT.